The 27 T cell receptor beta chains below all came from one sample that was sequenced in a study of response to subunit inactivated influenza vaccine. TCRdb re-called the RT-PCR reads through MiXCR, storing one row per CDR3 protein. The sample has roughly 650,000 distinct CDR3 sequences, around 16% seen once. This specimen consisted of PBMCs from blood, obtained roughly 12 days after vaccination. All receptors derive from a man in his forties or fifties who received an inactivated influenza vaccine.

The DNA for the CDR3 is TGTGCCAGCAGCTTAGGGGTAGATCAGCCCCAGCATTTT. Amino acid sequence: CASSLGVDQPQHF. This rearrangement joins TRBV7-9 to TRBJ1-5; D is unresolved. The V gene lost 1 base and the J gene lost 5 bases, with 6 bases spanning the gap. Looked up from germline, CDR1 is SEHNR and CDR2 is FQNEAQ (reference sequence). This CDR3 contains 13 residues.

The J gene is TRBJ2-3, the V gene TRBV10-3; TRBD2 agrees at 12 bases. The V gene's germline CDR1 is ENHRY and CDR2 SYGVKD. The CDR3 spans 16 residues. V lost 3 bases to trimming and J lost 2 bases; unmatched junction nucleotides: 3. In DNA form, the CDR3 reads TGTGCCATCAGTGACCTAGCGGGAGGGTTCACAGATACGCAGTATTTT. This translates into CAISDLAGGFTDTQYF.

This clonotype has more than one count but fewer than ten. The chain couples TRBV27 to TRBJ2-7; 14 nucleotides match TRBD2. This CDR3 contains 15 residues. V was pared by 5 bases and J by 5 bases, with 5 bases of the junction left unmatched. Germline V gene sequence: CDR1 MNHEY, CDR2 SMNVEV (reference sequence). This CDR3 is CASSPGTSGRNEQYF. CDR3 DNA: TGTGCCAGCAGTCCCGGGACTAGCGGGAGAAACGAGCAGTACTTC.

This clonotype was picked up a small number of times. The genes are TRBV29-1 and TRBJ2-1; maybe TRBD2 (6 bases). From germline, CDR1 is SQVTM and CDR2 ANQGSEA. The CDR3 has 14 residues. With 6 bases removed from V and 0 bases from J, the gap between germline ends came to 12 bases. CDR3 protein: CSVGGPSSYNEQFF. The CDR3 coding sequence is TGCAGCGTCGGGGGTCCTAGCTCCTACAATGAGCAGTTCTTC.

This clonotype was counted between two and nine times. J is TRBJ2-1 and V is TRBV14, with a possible D match to TRBD2 (6 bases). Germline loops: CDR1 SGHDN, CDR2 FVKESK. Deletions cut 4 bases from V and 1 base from J, with 11 bases between. CDR3 length equals 15 residues. Here the CDR3 reads CASSPVGRSYNEQFF. In DNA, the CDR3 is TGTGCCAGCAGCCCGGTCGGGAGATCCTACAATGAGCAGTTCTTC.

This clonotype was detected only a few times. CDR3 in amino acids: CASSYRLALEETQYF. The CDR3 DNA reads as TGTGCCAGCAGCTATAGACTAGCGTTGGAAGAGACCCAGTACTTC. J is TRBJ2-5 and V is TRBV13, with 8 bases fitting TRBD2. The length of the CDR3 is 15 residues. Unmatched junction bases numbered 7, after V lost 4 bases and J lost 3 bases. From germline, CDR1 is PRHDT and CDR2 FYEKMQ (reference sequence).

This clonotype appeared a few times. The V and J genes are TRBV29-1 and TRBJ2-7, with 7 bases matching TRBD1. There are 14 residues in the CDR3. V dropped 3 bases and J dropped 2; count of bases not matched to a gene: 7. Germline V gene data show CDR1 as SQVTM and CDR2 as ANQGSEA. CDR3 in DNA: TGCAGCGTTGAGACAGGGATCCGAGCCTACGAGCAGTACTTC. It encodes CSVETGIRAYEQYF.

This chain uses TRBV5-1 with TRBJ2-2, with 13 nucleotides matching TRBD2. CDR1 and CDR2 (germline): SGHRS, YFSETQ. With 4 bases clipped from V and 6 bases from J, the junction kept 9 bases outside the gene matches. The CDR3 totals 17 residues. The CDR3 nucleotides read TGCGCCAGCAGCGGCGGACTAGCGGGAGTTGGCTCCGGGGAGCTGTTTTTT. Its protein is CASSGGLAGVGSGELFF.

This clonotype was seen many times. This sequence joins TRBV5-1 and TRBJ1-1; D gene ambiguous. V was trimmed by 2 bases and J by 0 bases, leaving 11 bases between them. Germline CDR1 reads SGHRS; CDR2 reads YFSETQ. The length of the CDR3 is 15 residues. CDR3 in DNA: TGCGCCAGCAGCTTTGACCCCGCAGTGAACACTGAAGCTTTCTTT. Residues: CASSFDPAVNTEAFF.

This chain uses TRBV7-2 with TRBJ2-3; D perhaps matches TRBD2 (7 bases). CDR3 length equals 15 residues. Deletions cut 7 bases from V and 2 bases from J, with 16 bases between. Germline CDR1 is SGHTA and CDR2 is FQGNSA. For the CDR3, the DNA is TGTGCCAGCAACCCTAGGGGGGGGTACACAGATACGCAGTATTTT. It is translated as CASNPRGGYTDTQYF.

This clonotype was seen a few times. This sequence joins TRBV5-8 and TRBJ2-3; a weak D match, TRBD1 (6 bases). The germline V and J ends were trimmed by 0 bases and 2 bases, with 13 bases remaining between them. Per the germline V gene, CDR1 is SGHTS and CDR2 is YDEGEE. The CDR3 loop spans 16 amino acids. This CDR3 reads CASSLGLGAATDTQYF. The CDR3 DNA reads TGTGCCAGCAGCTTGGGGTTGGGGGCGGCCACAGATACGCAGTATTTT.

This clonotype has ten or more counts. J is TRBJ2-1 and V is TRBV11-2, with 13 bases fitting TRBD2. The ends lost 1 base at V and 7 bases at J; junction bases unmatched: 10. Per the germline V gene, CDR1 is SGHAT and CDR2 is FQNNGV. This CDR3 region has 18 residues. CDR3 loop: CASSLVPLAGGGMNEQFF. The CDR3 region has the DNA TGTGCCAGCAGCTTAGTCCCACTAGCGGGGGGGGGTATGAATGAGCAGTTCTTC.

This chain links TRBV29-1 with TRBJ1-2; D gene unclear. V was trimmed by 4 bases and J by 6 bases, leaving 15 bases between them. The germline gives CDR1 SQVTM, CDR2 ANQGSEA. The CDR3 covers 13 residues. Here the CDR3 reads CSVAREVLNGYTF. In DNA, the CDR3 is TGCAGCGTTGCCCGCGAAGTCCTTAATGGCTACACCTTC.

The V call is TRBV6-1, the J call TRBJ2-5; 10 bases are a match to TRBD1. The CDR3 spans 15 residues. From germline, CDR1 is MNHNS and CDR2 SASEGT. The J segment lost 5 bases and the V segment lost 3 bases, leaving 6 bases of the junction unmatched. In DNA form, the CDR3 reads TGTGCCAGCAGTGACCAGACAGGGGGCGCGGAGACCCAGTACTTC. This sequence encodes CASSDQTGGAETQYF.

The gene calls are TRBV5-1 and TRBJ1-2; a possible D gene is TRBD1 (5 bases). The V and J ends lost 1 base and 3 bases respectively, with 16 bases between them. The V gene's germline CDR1 is SGHRS and CDR2 YFSETQ. The length of the CDR3 is 16 residues. CDR3 sequence reads: CASSLNWQGPYYGYTF. The CDR3 DNA is TGCGCCAGCAGCTTGAATTGGCAGGGCCCGTACTATGGCTACACCTTC.

This clonotype has at least ten counts. The chain's CDR3 is CASSLEMMLAADTQYF. The DNA for the CDR3 is TGTGCCAGCAGCTTAGAGATGATGCTAGCGGCAGATACGCAGTATTTT. J is TRBJ2-3 and V is TRBV13; 7 bases align to TRBD2. With 1 base clipped from V and 4 bases from J, the junction kept 8 bases outside the gene matches. Per germline, CDR1 PRHDT and CDR2 FYEKMQ (reference sequence). The CDR3 sequence is 16 residues long.

This chain joins TRBV5-6 and TRBJ2-7; D gene unclear. Between the trimmed V and J ends, which lost 2 bases and 4 bases, there was a span of 7 bases. Germline V gene lookup returns CDR1 SGHDT and CDR2 YYEEEE. The CDR3 spans 12 residues. CDR3 region: CASSLLEYEQYV. CDR3 coding DNA: TGTGCCAGCAGCTTATTGGAATACGAGCAGTACGTC.

The gene calls are TRBV5-1 and TRBJ2-1; 10 bases are a match to TRBD2. V dropped 0 bases and J dropped 8; count of bases not matched to a gene: 5. CDR3 size: 15 residues. Germline V gene data show CDR1 as SGHRS and CDR2 as YFSETQ. CDR3 region: CASSLELAGSYEQFF. The CDR3 DNA reads as TGCGCCAGCAGCTTGGAACTAGCGGGGTCCTATGAGCAGTTCTTC.

V gene TRBV12-3 or TRBV12-4 combines with J gene TRBJ2-1; 9 bases line up with TRBD2. The CDR3 is made up of 15 amino acids. The V segment lost 6 bases and the J segment 9 bases; nucleotides outside the gene matches: 12. CDR3 amino acids: CASSRDGGRAGEQFF. For the CDR3, the DNA is TGTGCCAGCAGCCGTGATGGCGGGAGGGCTGGTGAGCAGTTCTTC.

The chain couples TRBV2 to TRBJ2-7, with D possibly being TRBD1 (5 bases). The CDR3 spans 14 residues. In germline, CDR1 is SNHLY, CDR2 FYNNEI. V was clipped by 0 bases and J by 8 bases, with 14 bases between them. The CDR3, as DNA: TGTGCCAGCAGTGAAGCGCTTCAGGGCCAAAAGCAGTACTTC. This translates into CASSEALQGQKQYF.

This clonotype was seen more than once but under ten times. V gene TRBV20-1 combines with J gene TRBJ2-7; 10 bases are a match to TRBD2. This CDR3 is 16 amino acids long. J was trimmed by 1 base and V by 2 bases; bases with no gene match: 8. The germline V gene encodes CDR1 DFQATT and CDR2 SNEGSKA (reference sequence). CDR3 amino acids: CSARPLSGGQSYEQYF. The CDR3 DNA sequence: TGCAGTGCTAGACCCCTTAGCGGGGGGCAGTCCTACGAGCAGTACTTC.

This clonotype was counted at least ten times. V is TRBV3-1 and J is TRBJ2-1; perhaps TRBD1 as D (5 bases). The CDR3 runs 15 residues. Trimming took off 0 bases at V and 0 bases at J, with 6 bases between the two ends. Germline V CDR1 and CDR2: LGHDT, YNNKEL (reference sequence). The CDR3 coding sequence is TGTGCCAGCAGCCAAGACAGGGTCTCCTACAATGAGCAGTTCTTC. Amino acids: CASSQDRVSYNEQFF.

V usage is TRBV7-2 and J usage is TRBJ2-3; D possibly matches TRBD1 or TRBD2 (5 bases each). Germline V gene lookup returns CDR1 SGHTA and CDR2 FQGNSA. This CDR3 spans 16 amino acids. With 1 base removed from V and 3 bases from J, the gap between germline ends came to 14 bases. This CDR3 is CASSLVPQGATDTQYF. As DNA, the CDR3 is TGTGCCAGCAGCTTAGTTCCGCAGGGAGCTACAGATACGCAGTATTTT.

This clonotype has only a few counts. The J gene is TRBJ2-5, the V gene TRBV7-2; 9 bases line up with TRBD2. With 0 bases clipped from V and 4 bases from J, the junction kept 6 bases outside the gene matches. The CDR3 is made up of 16 amino acids. The germline V gene has CDR1 SGHTA and CDR2 FQGNSA. The CDR3 bases are TGTGCCAGCAGCTTAGCCCCAGCGGGGGGCGGAGAGACCCAGTACTTC. Residues: CASSLAPAGGGETQYF.

The V gene is TRBV6-2 or TRBV6-3, the J gene TRBJ2-1; perhaps D is TRBD1 or TRBD2 (7 bases each). In germline, CDR1 is MNHEY, CDR2 SVGEGT. The CDR3 loop spans 13 amino acids. Trimming stripped 5 bases from V and 7 bases from J, with 12 bases between. CDR3 sequence reads: CASSRQGGNEQFF. In nucleotides, the CDR3 is TGTGCCAGCAGTAGGCAGGGGGGGAATGAGCAGTTCTTC.

This clonotype was observed a few times. V is TRBV4-1 and J is TRBJ2-7; 8 nucleotides align to TRBD1. The germline gives CDR1 MGHRA, CDR2 YSYEKL. The V gene end was trimmed by 3 bases and the J gene end by 4 bases; junction bases not matched to a gene: 14. The length of the CDR3 is 17 residues. The CDR3 spells CASSHPIDRGLVYEQYF. For the CDR3, the DNA is TGCGCCAGCAGCCACCCTATTGACAGGGGTCTCGTTTACGAGCAGTACTTC.

This clonotype has only a few counts. The chain carries TRBV10-1 and TRBJ2-7; 8 bases fit TRBD1. Germline V gives CDR1 WNHNN, CDR2 SYGVQD (reference sequence). V dropped 2 bases and J dropped 1; count of bases not matched to a gene: 10. The CDR3 has 17 amino acids. The CDR3 protein is CASSEGSRTGNSYEQYF. In DNA, the CDR3 is TGCGCCAGCAGTGAGGGATCACGGACAGGGAATTCCTACGAGCAGTACTTC.